This paragraph covers one T cell receptor (beta chain) sequence. TCR beta CDR3 regions were amplified from RNA. With the HTBI primer set, the TCR CDR3 went through a first round of RT-PCR. Each CDR3 protein gets one entry after TCRdb re-called the multiplex PCR reads with MiXCR. The table has 650,000 to 800,000 distinct CDR3 sequences, 45% seen once; the top ten hold under 8.5%. This specimen belongs to a study of T cells in Graves' hyperthyroidism and ophthalmopathy. Germline CDR1 SGHNT, CDR2 YYREEE (reference sequence). The V end was cut by 0 bases, the J end by 0 bases, with 8 bases between. The length of the CDR3 is 15 residues.

The chain has TRBV5-4 and TRBJ2-3, with D possibly matching TRBD2 (5 bases). Sequencing was done on a sample of peripheral blood or thyroid tissue (not recorded which). This TCR was recovered from an adult man with Graves' disease, either hyperthyroidism or ophthalmopathy (not recorded which). As DNA, the CDR3 is TGTGCCAGCAGCTTGGCTACGGGGAGCACAGATACGCAGTATTTT. Protein: CASSLATGSTDTQYF. Complete variable domain (other parts from reference TRBV5-4 and TRBJ2-3): ETGVTQSPTHLIKTRGQQVTLRCSSQSGHNTVSWYQQALGQGPQFIFQYYREEENGRGNFPPRFSGLQFPNYSSELNVNALELDDSALYLCASSLATGSTDTQYFGPGTRLTVL.